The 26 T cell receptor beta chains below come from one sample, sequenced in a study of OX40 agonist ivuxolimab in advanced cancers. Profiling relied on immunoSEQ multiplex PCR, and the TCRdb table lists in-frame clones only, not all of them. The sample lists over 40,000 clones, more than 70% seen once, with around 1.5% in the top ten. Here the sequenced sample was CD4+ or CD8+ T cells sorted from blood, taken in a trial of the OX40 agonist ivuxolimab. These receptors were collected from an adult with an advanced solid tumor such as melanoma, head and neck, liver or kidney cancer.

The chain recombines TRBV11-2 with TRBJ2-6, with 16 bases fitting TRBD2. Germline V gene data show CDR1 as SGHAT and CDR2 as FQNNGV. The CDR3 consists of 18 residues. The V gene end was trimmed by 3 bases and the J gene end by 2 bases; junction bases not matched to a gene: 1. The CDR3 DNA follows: TGTGCCAGCAGCTTGGGACTAGCGGGGGGGACTGGGGCCAACGTCCTGACTTTC. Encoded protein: CASSLGLAGGTGANVLTF.

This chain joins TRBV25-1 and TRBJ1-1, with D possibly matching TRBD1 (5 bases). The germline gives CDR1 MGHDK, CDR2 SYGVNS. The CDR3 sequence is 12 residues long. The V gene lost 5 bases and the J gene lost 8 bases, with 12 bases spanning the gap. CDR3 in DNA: TGTGCCAGCAGTCGCTATTCAGGGGAAGCTTTCTTT. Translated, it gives CASSRYSGEAFF.

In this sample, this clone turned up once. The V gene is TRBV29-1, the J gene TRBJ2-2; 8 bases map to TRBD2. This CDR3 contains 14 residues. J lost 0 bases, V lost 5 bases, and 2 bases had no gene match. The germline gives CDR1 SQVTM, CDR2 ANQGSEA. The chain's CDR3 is CSVNGGANTGELFF. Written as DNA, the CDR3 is TGCAGCGTTAACGGGGGGGCGAACACCGGGGAGCTGTTTTTT.

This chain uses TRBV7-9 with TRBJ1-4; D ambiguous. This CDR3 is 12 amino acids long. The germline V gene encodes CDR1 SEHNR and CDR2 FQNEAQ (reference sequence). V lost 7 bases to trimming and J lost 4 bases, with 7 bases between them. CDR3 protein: CASTAGNEKLFF. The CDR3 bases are TGTGCCAGCACCGCGGGTAATGAAAAACTGTTTTTT. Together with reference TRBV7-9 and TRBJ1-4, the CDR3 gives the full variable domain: DTGVSQNPRHKITKRGQNVTFRCDPISEHNRLYWYRQTLGQGPEFLTYFQNEAQLEKSRLLSDRFSAERPKGSFSTLEIQRTEQGDSAMYLCASTAGNEKLFFGSGTQLSVL.

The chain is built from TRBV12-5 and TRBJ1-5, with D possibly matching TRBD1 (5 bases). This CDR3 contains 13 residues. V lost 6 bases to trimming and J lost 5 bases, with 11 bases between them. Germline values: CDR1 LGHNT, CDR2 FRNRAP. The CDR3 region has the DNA TGTGCTAGTGGGTCGGGGGAGGATCAGCCCCAGCATTTT. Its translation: CASGSGEDQPQHF.

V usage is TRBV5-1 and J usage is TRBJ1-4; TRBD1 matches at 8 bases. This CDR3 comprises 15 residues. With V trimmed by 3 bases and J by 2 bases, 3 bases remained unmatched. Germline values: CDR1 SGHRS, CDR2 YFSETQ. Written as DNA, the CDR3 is TGCGCCAGCAGCTCGACAGGGGTCACTAATGAAAAACTGTTTTTT. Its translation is CASSSTGVTNEKLFF.

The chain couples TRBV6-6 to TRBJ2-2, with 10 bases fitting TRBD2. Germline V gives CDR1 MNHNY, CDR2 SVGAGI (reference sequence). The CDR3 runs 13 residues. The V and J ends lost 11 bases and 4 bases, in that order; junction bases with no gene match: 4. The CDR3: CAGERGGTGELFF. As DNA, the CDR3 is TGTGCCGGCGAGCGGGGGGGCACCGGGGAGCTGTTTTTT.

CDR3 DNA sequence: TGTGCCAGCTCACTCGAGGGGAGAAGCGGGGAGCTGTTTTTT. It yields the protein CASSLEGRSGELFF. The rearrangement uses TRBV18 and TRBJ2-2, with D perhaps given as TRBD1 or TRBD2 (5 bases each). The CDR3 length is 14 residues. Trimming stripped 4 bases from V and 7 bases from J, with 13 bases between. Germline CDR1 reads KGHSH; CDR2 reads LQKENI.

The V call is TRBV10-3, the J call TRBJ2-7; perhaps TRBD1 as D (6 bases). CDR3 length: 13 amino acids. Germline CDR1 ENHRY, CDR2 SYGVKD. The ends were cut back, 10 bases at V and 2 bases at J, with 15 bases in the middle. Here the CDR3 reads CATLPGTTYEQYF. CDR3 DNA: TGTGCCACCTTACCCGGGACAACCTACGAGCAGTACTTC.

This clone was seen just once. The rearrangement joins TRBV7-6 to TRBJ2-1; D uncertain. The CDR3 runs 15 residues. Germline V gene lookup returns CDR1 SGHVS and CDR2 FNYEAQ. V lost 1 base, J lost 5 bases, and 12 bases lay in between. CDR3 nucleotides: TGTGCCAGCAGCTTAGATGGAGCCTTAGACAATGAGCAGTTCTTC. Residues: CASSLDGALDNEQFF. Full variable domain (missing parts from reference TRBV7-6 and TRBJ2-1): GAGVSQSPRYKVTKRGQDVALRCDPISGHVSLYWYRQALGQGPEFLTYFNYEAQQDKSGLPNDRFSAERPEGSISTLTIQRTEQRDSAMYRCASSLDGALDNEQFFGPGTRLTVL.

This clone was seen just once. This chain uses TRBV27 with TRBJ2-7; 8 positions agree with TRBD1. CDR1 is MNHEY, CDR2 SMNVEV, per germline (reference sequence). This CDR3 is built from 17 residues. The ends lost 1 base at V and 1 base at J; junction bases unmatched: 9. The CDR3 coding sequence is TGTGCCAGCAGTTTATTGACGGCCCGGACAGGGTCCTACGAGCAGTACTTC. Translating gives CASSLLTARTGSYEQYF.

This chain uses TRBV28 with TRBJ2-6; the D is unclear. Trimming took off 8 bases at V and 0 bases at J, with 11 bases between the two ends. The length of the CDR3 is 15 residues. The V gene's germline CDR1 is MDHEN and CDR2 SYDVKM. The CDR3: CASGQLSSGANVLTF. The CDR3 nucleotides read TGTGCCAGCGGTCAGCTGAGCTCTGGGGCCAACGTCCTGACTTTC.

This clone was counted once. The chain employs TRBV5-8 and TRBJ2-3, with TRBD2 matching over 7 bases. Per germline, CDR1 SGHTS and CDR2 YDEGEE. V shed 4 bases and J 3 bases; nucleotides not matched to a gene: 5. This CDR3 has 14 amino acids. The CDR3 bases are TGTGCCAGCAGCGGGGGAGGGTTTACAGATACGCAGTATTTT. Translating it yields CASSGGGFTDTQYF.

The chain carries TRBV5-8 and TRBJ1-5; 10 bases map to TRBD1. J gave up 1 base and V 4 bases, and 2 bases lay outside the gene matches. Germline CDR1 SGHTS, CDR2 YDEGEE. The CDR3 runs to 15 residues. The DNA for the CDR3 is TGTGCCAGCAGCCCGGGACAGGGGAGCAATCAGCCCCAGCATTTT. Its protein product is CASSPGQGSNQPQHF. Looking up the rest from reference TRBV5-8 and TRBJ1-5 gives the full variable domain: EAGVTQSPTHLIKTRGQQATLRCSPISGHTSVYWYQQALGLGLQFLLWYDEGEERNRGNFPPRFSGRQFPNYSSELNVNALELEDSALYLCASSPGQGSNQPQHFGDGTRLSIL.

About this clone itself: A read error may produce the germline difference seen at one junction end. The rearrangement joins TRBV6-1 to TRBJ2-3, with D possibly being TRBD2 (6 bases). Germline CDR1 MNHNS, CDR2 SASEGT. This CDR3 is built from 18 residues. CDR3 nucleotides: TGTGCCAGCAGGGAAGCCCCCGTGGCTAGCGCGTGGGTAGATACGCAGTATTTT. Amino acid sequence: CASREAPVASAWVDTQYF.

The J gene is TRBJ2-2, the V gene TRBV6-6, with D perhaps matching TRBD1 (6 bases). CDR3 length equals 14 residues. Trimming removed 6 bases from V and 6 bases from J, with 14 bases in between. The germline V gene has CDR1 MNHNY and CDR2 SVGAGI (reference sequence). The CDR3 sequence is CASRSTGKAGELFF. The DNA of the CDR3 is TGTGCCAGCAGGTCCACAGGGAAGGCCGGGGAGCTGTTTTTT.

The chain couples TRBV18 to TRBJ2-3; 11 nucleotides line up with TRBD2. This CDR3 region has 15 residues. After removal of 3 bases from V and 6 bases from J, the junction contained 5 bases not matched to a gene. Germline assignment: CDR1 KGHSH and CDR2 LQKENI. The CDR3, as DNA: TGTGCCAGCTCACCGGGGAGGACTAGCGGGGATACGCAGTATTTT. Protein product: CASSPGRTSGDTQYF. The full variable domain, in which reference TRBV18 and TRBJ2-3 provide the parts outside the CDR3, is NAGVMQNPRHLVRRRGQEARLRCSPMKGHSHVYWYRQLPEEGLKFMVYLQKENIIDESGMPKERFSAEFPKEGPSILRIQQVVRGDSAAYFCASSPGRTSGDTQYFGPGTRLTVL.

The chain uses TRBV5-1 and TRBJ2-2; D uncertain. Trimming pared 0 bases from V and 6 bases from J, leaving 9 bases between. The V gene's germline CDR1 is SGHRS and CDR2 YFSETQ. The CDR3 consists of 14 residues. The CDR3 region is CASSLAGPPGELFF. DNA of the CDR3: TGCGCCAGCAGCTTGGCTGGCCCCCCCGGGGAGCTGTTTTTT.

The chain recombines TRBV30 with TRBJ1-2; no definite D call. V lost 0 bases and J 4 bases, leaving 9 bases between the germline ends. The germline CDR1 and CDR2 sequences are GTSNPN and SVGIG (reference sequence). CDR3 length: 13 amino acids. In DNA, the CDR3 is TGTGCCTGGAGTGTAATGAGGGCCTATGGCTACACCTTC. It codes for CAWSVMRAYGYTF.

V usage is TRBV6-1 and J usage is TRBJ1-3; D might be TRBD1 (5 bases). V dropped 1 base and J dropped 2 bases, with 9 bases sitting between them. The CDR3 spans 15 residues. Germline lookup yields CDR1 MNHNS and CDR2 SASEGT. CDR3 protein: CASSEVRGAGNTIYF. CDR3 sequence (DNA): TGTGCCAGCAGTGAAGTAAGAGGGGCTGGAAACACCATATATTTT.

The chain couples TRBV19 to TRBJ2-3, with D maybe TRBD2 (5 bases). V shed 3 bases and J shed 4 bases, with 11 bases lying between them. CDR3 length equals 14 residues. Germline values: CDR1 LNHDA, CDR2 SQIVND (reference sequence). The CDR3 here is CASSMSGGPDTQYF. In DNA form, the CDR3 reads TGTGCCAGTAGTATGAGCGGCGGGCCAGATACGCAGTATTTT.

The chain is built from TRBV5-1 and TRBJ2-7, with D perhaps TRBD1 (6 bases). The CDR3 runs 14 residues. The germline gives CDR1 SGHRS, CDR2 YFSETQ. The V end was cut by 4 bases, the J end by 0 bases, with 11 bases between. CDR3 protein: CASSAGQSSYEQYF. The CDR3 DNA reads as TGCGCCAGCAGCGCAGGACAGAGCTCCTACGAGCAGTACTTC.

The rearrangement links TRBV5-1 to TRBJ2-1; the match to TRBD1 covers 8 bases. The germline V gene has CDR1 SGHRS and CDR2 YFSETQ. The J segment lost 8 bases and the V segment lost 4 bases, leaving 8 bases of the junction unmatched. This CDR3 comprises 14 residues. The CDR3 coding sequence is TGCGCCAGCAGCGGGGACAGGAATAGTTATGAGCAGTTCTTC. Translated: CASSGDRNSYEQFF.

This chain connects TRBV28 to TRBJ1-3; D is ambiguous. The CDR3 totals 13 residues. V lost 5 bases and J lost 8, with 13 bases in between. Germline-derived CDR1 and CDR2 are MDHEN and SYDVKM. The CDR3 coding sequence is TGTGCCAGCAGTAGCCCGCGGGGATACACCATATATTTT. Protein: CASSSPRGYTIYF.

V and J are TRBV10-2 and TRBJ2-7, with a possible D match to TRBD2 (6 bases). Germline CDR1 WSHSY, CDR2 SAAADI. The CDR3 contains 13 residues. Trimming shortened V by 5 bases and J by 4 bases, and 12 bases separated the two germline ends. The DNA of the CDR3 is TGCGCCAGCAGTTACGCCGGGGGATACGAGCAGTACTTC. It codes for CASSYAGGYEQYF.

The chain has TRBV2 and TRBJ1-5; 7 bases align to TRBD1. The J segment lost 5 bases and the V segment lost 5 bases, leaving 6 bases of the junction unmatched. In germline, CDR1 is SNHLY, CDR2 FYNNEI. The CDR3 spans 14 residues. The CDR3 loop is CASSRTGTDQPQHF. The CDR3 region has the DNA TGTGCCAGCAGTCGGACAGGTACCGATCAGCCCCAGCATTTT.